This T cell receptor beta chain stems from a study of CD8 T cells in Susac syndrome. Whole-study findings and limits: A relatively small number of individuals underwent TCR sequencing and HLA analysis.

The authors reverse transcribed roughly 0.5 to 1 ug RNA with random hexamers. The CDR3 of TCR beta was amplified by immunoSEQ multiplex PCR across 54 Vbeta and 13 Jbeta. TCRdb called the immunoSEQ multiplex PCR reads again in MiXCR, with one record for every CDR3 protein. The sample consists of some 260,000 distinct CDR3 sequences, roughly 95% of them appearing once. Comments on this clonotype: Antigen: not known.

The germline V gene encodes CDR1 KGHDR and CDR2 SFDVKD. The ends lost 3 bases at V and 11 bases at J; junction bases unmatched: 11. The CDR3 runs to 16 residues. TCR beta was sequenced from blood CD8+ and CD4+ T cells. Purification of the CD8+ and CD4+ T cells relied on negative isolation, and TEMRA cells underwent FACS enrichment. The sequenced sample was CD4+ T cells from PBMCs. The TCR was taken from a human donor with multiple sclerosis. The genes are TRBV24-1 and TRBJ2-6; TRBD1 matches at 8 bases. CDR3 nucleotides: TGTGCCACCAGTGATAGGGTGGGGACAGGTAGGGACGTCCTGACTTTC. It is translated as CATSDRVGTGRDVLTF.